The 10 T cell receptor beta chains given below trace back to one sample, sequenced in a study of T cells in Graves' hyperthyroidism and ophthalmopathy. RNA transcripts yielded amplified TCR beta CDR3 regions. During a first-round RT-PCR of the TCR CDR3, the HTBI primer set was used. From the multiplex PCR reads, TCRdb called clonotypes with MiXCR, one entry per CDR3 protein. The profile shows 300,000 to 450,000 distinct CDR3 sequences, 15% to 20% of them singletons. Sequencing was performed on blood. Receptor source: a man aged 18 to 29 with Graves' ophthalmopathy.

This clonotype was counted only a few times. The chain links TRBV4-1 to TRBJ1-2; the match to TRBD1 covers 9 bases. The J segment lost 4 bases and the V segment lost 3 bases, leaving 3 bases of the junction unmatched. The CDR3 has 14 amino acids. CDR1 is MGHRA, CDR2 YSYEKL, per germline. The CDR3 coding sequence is TGCGCCAGCAGCCAGGGGACAGGGACCTATGGCTACACCTTC. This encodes CASSQGTGTYGYTF.

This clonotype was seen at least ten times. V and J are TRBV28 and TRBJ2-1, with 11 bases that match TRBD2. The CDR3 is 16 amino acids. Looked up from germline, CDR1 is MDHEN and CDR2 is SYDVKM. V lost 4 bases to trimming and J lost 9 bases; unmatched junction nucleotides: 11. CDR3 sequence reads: CASSSPGSGGAGEQFF. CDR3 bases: TGTGCCAGCAGTTCGCCTGGTAGCGGGGGGGCTGGTGAGCAGTTCTTC.

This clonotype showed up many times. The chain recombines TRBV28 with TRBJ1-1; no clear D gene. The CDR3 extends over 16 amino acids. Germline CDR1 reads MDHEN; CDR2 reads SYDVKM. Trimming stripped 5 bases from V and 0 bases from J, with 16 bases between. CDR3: CASSTSTATVNTEAFF. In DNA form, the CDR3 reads TGTGCCAGCAGTACCTCGACGGCGACCGTGAACACTGAAGCTTTCTTT.

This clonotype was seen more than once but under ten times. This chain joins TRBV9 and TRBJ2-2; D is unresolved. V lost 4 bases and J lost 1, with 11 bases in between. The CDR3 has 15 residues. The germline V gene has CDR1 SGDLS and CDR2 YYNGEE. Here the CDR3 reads CASSPDVRNTGELFF. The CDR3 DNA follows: TGTGCCAGCAGCCCAGACGTTCGGAACACCGGGGAGCTGTTTTTT.

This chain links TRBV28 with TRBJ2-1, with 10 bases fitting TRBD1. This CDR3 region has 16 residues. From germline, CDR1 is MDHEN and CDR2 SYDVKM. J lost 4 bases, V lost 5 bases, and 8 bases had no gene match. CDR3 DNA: TGTGCCAGCAGTGAGAGAGGGACAGGGGCTTACAATGAGCAGTTCTTC. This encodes CASSERGTGAYNEQFF.

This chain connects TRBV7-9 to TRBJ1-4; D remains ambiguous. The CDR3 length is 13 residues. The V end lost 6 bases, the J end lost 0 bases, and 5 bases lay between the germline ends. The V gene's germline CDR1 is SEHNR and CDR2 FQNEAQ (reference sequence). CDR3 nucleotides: TGTGCCAGCAGATTCACAACTAATGAAAAACTGTTTTTT. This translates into CASRFTTNEKLFF.

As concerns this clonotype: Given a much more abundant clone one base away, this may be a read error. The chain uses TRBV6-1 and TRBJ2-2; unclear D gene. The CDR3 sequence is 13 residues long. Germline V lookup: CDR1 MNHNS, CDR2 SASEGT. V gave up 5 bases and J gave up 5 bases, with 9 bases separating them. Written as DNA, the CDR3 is TGTGCCAGCAGTAAACAGTGGACCGGGGAGCTGTTTTTT. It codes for CASSKQWTGELFF.

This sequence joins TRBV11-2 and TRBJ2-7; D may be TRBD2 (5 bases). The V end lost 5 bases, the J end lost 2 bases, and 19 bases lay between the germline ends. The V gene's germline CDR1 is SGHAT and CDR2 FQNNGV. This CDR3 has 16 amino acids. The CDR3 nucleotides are TGTGCCAGCAGCCCCTCTCCTACGGGGATTACCTACGAGCAGTACTTC. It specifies CASSPSPTGITYEQYF.

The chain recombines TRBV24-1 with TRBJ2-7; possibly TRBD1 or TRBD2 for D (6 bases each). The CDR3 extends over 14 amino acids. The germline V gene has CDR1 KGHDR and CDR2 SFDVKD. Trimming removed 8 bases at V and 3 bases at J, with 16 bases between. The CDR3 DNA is TGTGCCACCAAGAAGGGGGGAACCCACTACGAGCAGTACTTC. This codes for CATKKGGTHYEQYF.

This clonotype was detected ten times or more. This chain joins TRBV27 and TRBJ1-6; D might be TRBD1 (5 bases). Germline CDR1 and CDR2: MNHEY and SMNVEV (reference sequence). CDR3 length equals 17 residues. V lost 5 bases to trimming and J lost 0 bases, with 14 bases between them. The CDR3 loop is CASSPWTLSSYNSPLHF. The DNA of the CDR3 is TGTGCCAGCAGTCCTTGGACACTGAGCTCCTATAATTCACCCCTCCACTTT.